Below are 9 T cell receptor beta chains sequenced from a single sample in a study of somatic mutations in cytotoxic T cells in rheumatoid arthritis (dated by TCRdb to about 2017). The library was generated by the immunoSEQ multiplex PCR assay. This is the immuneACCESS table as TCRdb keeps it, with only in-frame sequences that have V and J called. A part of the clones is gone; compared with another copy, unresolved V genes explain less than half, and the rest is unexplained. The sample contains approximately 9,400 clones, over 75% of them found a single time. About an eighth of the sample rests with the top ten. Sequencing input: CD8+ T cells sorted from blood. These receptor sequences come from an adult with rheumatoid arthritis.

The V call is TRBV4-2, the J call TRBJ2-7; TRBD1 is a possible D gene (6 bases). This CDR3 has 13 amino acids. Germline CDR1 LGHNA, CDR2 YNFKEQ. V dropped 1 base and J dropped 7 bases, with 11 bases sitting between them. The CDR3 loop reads CASSQVQGMEQYF. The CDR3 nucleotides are TGTGCCAGCAGCCAAGTGCAGGGGATGGAGCAGTACTTC.

In nucleotides, the CDR3 is TGTGCCAGCAGCTCTTGGGACGGTGAGACCCAGTACTTC. Protein product: CASSSWDGETQYF. The chain combines TRBV7-8 with TRBJ2-5; either TRBD1 or TRBD2 may fit D (5 bases each). V gave up 4 bases and J gave up 5 bases, with 11 bases separating them. The germline CDR1 and CDR2 sequences are SGHVS and FQNEAQ. The CDR3 runs to 13 residues.

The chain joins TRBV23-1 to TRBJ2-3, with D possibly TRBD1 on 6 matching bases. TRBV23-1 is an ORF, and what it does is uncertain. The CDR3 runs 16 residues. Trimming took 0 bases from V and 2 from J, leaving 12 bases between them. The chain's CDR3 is CASSQSGRGHTDTQYF. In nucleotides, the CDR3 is TGCGCCAGCAGTCAATCTGGCAGGGGCCACACAGATACGCAGTATTTT.

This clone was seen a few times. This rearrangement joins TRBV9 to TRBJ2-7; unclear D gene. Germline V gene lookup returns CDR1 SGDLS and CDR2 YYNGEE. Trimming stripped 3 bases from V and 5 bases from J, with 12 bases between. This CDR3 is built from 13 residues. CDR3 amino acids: CASSDSSSNEQYF. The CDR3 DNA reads TGTGCCAGCAGCGACTCAAGTAGCAACGAGCAGTACTTC.

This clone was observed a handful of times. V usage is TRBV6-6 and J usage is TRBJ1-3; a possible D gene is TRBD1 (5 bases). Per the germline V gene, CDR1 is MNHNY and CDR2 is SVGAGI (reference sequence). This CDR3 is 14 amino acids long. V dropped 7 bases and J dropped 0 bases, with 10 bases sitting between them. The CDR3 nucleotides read TGTGCCAGCACCGCGACAGTCTCTGGAAACACCATATATTTT. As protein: CASTATVSGNTIYF.

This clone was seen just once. The CDR3 nucleotides read TGTGCCAGCAGTGAAGTTTCTGCGGAGACCCAGTACTTC. It yields the protein CASSEVSAETQYF. V and J are TRBV2 and TRBJ2-5; no reliable D call. The length of the CDR3 is 13 residues. Germline CDR1 is SNHLY and CDR2 is FYNNEI. Trimming took 1 base from V and 5 from J, leaving 8 bases between them.

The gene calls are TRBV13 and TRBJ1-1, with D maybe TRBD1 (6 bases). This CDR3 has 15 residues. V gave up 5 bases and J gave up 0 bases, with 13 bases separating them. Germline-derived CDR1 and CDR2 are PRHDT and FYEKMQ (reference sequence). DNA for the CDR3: TGTGCCAGCAGCCAAGACAGGCTCATGAACACTGAAGCTTTCTTT. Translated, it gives CASSQDRLMNTEAFF.

CDR3 nucleotides: TGTGCCAGCAGCGGGGTCGGGAGGCAAGAGACCCAGTACTTC. The encoded protein is CASSGVGRQETQYF. The chain uses TRBV9 and TRBJ2-5; 7 bases fit TRBD2. The V gene end was trimmed by 3 bases and the J gene end by 2 bases; junction bases not matched to a gene: 4. Germline V gene lookup returns CDR1 SGDLS and CDR2 YYNGEE. CDR3 length: 14 residues. The variable domain in full, completed from reference TRBV9 and TRBJ2-5, reads DSGVTQTPKHLITATGQRVTLRCSPRSGDLSVYWYQQSLDQGLQFLIQYYNGEERAKGNILERFSAQQFPDLHSELNLSSLELGDSALYFCASSGVGRQETQYFGPGTRLLVL.

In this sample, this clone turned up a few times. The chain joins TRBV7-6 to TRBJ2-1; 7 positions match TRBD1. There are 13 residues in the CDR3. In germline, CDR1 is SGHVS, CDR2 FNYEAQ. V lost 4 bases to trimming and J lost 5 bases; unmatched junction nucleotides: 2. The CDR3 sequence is CASSSGQNNEQFF. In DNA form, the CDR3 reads TGTGCCAGCAGCTCGGGACAGAACAATGAGCAGTTCTTC.